These T cell receptor beta chains were read from a single sample in a study of shared clonotypes between healthy human individuals. Clones were sequenced by immunoSEQ multiplex PCR, and TCRdb holds only the in-frame ones, with some missing. The profile shows about 520,000 clones, 78% of them singletons. The sample taken for sequencing was PBMCs. These receptor sequences come from a woman aged 40 to 50 in good health. Some clones in this sample may be carry-over from other donors' samples. CDR3s include the opening cysteine and the closing phenylalanine or tryptophan. The order of the fields is J gene, D gene, V gene, clone size, CDR3 DNA, CDR3 protein. A D gene is named only where the DNA matches it firmly. Clone size is stated in some rows and not others, as once, few, many or a class when expanded.

j_call: TRBJ1-5
d_call: .
v_call: TRBV27
clone_size: .
cdr3_nt: TGTGCCAGCAGGGACTCCCTCCTTGGCAATCAGCCCCAGCATTTT
cdr3_aa: CASRDSLLGNQPQHF

j_call: TRBJ2-4
d_call: .
v_call: TRBV5-1
clone_size: .
cdr3_nt: TGCGCCAGCAGCTTGGCCGCGGGAACCAAAAACATTCAGTACTTC
cdr3_aa: CASSLAAGTKNIQYF

j_call: TRBJ1-3
d_call: .
v_call: TRBV18
clone_size: once
cdr3_nt: TGTGCCAGCTCACCACCCTTGAGTCTGGGGACTGGAAACACCATATATTTT
cdr3_aa: CASSPPLSLGTGNTIYF

j_call: TRBJ2-2
d_call: .
v_call: TRBV27
clone_size: .
cdr3_nt: TGTGCCAGCAGTTTATTGACCGGGGAGCTGTTTTTT
cdr3_aa: CASSLLTGELFF

j_call: TRBJ1-1
d_call: .
v_call: TRBV6-1
clone_size: .
cdr3_nt: TGTGCCAGCAGTGAAGCCCAGGGATTGAACACTGAAGCTTTCTTT
cdr3_aa: CASSEAQGLNTEAFF

j_call: TRBJ2-5
d_call: .
v_call: TRBV28
clone_size: .
cdr3_nt: TGTGCCAGCACCCGGGGTGGGTGGACAGAGACCCAGTACTTC
cdr3_aa: CASTRGGWTETQYF

j_call: TRBJ2-1
d_call: TRBD2
v_call: TRBV4-1
clone_size: .
cdr3_nt: TGCGCCAGCAGCCAAGAGGTAGAGCGGGAGGTCCACAATGAGCAGTTCTTC
cdr3_aa: CASSQEVEREVHNEQFF

j_call: TRBJ2-1
d_call: .
v_call: TRBV5-1
clone_size: few
cdr3_nt: TGCGCCAGCAGCTTGCCCCGGGCAAATGAGCAGTTCTTC
cdr3_aa: CASSLPRANEQFF

j_call: TRBJ1-1
d_call: .
v_call: TRBV6-5
clone_size: .
cdr3_nt: TGTGCCAGCAGTTACCCGTCCAGGGGTACTGAAGCTTTCTTT
cdr3_aa: CASSYPSRGTEAFF

j_call: TRBJ2-7
d_call: .
v_call: TRBV28
clone_size: few
cdr3_nt: TGTGCCAGCAGTTTTGGGTACGAGCAGTACTTC
cdr3_aa: CASSFGYEQYF

j_call: TRBJ2-5
d_call: .
v_call: TRBV4-3
clone_size: .
cdr3_nt: TGCGCCAGCAGCCAAGAGCGGTGGGGCGGAGAGACCCAGTACTTC
cdr3_aa: CASSQERWGGETQYF

j_call: TRBJ1-5
d_call: .
v_call: TRBV30
clone_size: few
cdr3_nt: TGTGCCTGGAGTGGGGGGAGGAATCAGCCCCAGCATTTT
cdr3_aa: CAWSGGRNQPQHF

j_call: TRBJ2-5
d_call: .
v_call: TRBV28
clone_size: few
cdr3_nt: TGTGCCAGCAGTCCCAACCTAGGAGAGACCCAGTACTTC
cdr3_aa: CASSPNLGETQYF

j_call: TRBJ1-2
d_call: .
v_call: TRBV6-6
clone_size: .
cdr3_nt: TGTGCCAGCACAGGGAATATTAACTATGGCTACACCTTC
cdr3_aa: CASTGNINYGYTF

j_call: TRBJ2-5
d_call: TRBD2
v_call: TRBV7-6
clone_size: .
cdr3_nt: TGTGCCAGCAGCTTCGGGACTAGCGGGAGGGCCGATAGGGAGACCCAGTACTTC
cdr3_aa: CASSFGTSGRADRETQYF

j_call: TRBJ1-1
d_call: .
v_call: TRBV30
clone_size: .
cdr3_nt: TGTGCCTGGAGTGTATCGTTGGGTGAAGCTTTCTTT
cdr3_aa: CAWSVSLGEAFF

j_call: TRBJ1-2
d_call: TRBD1
v_call: TRBV28
clone_size: .
cdr3_nt: TGTGCCAGCAGTTCCCCGGGACAGCTCTATGGCTACACCTTC
cdr3_aa: CASSSPGQLYGYTF

j_call: TRBJ2-7
d_call: .
v_call: TRBV27
clone_size: .
cdr3_nt: TGTGCCAGCAGTCTCCAATCTCCGGGGTTGGACTACGAGCAGTACTTC
cdr3_aa: CASSLQSPGLDYEQYF

j_call: TRBJ2-7
d_call: TRBD2
v_call: TRBV28
clone_size: .
cdr3_nt: TGTGCCAGCAGAGCGAGCGGGGGAGGCTCCTACGAGCAGTACTTC
cdr3_aa: CASRASGGGSYEQYF

j_call: TRBJ2-2
d_call: .
v_call: TRBV5-4
clone_size: many
cdr3_nt: TGTGCCAGCAGCTTGGGACAGAACACCGGGGAGCTGTTTTTT
cdr3_aa: CASSLGQNTGELFF

j_call: TRBJ2-2
d_call: .
v_call: TRBV5-1
clone_size: .
cdr3_nt: TGCGCCAGCAGCTTCCCTCCGGGCCTAAACACCGGGGAGCTGTTTTTT
cdr3_aa: CASSFPPGLNTGELFF

j_call: TRBJ2-7
d_call: .
v_call: TRBV2
clone_size: once
cdr3_nt: TGTGCCAGCAGTGAAGCGCGGCAGACCAGCGAGCAGTACTTC
cdr3_aa: CASSEARQTSEQYF

j_call: TRBJ2-4
d_call: .
v_call: TRBV7-9
clone_size: .
cdr3_nt: TGTGCCAGCACCCCAGGGGGACTACACCTTACAAACATTCAGTACTTC
cdr3_aa: CASTPGGLHLTNIQYF

j_call: TRBJ2-1
d_call: TRBD2
v_call: TRBV7-9
clone_size: .
cdr3_nt: TGTGGGTTGAGGACTAGCGGGAGCGGGTGGTCCTACAATGAGCAGTTCTTC
cdr3_aa: CGLRTSGSGWSYNEQFF

j_call: TRBJ2-7
d_call: .
v_call: TRBV5-1
clone_size: .
cdr3_nt: TGTGCCAGCAGCTTTGGGGGCAGGGCGACCTACGAGCAGTACTTC
cdr3_aa: CASSFGGRATYEQYF

j_call: TRBJ1-2
d_call: .
v_call: TRBV10-3
clone_size: .
cdr3_nt: TGTGCCATCAGTGAGTCGACCGGATACTATGGCTACACCTTC
cdr3_aa: CAISESTGYYGYTF

j_call: TRBJ2-7
d_call: TRBD2
v_call: TRBV7-3
clone_size: .
cdr3_nt: TGTGCCAGCAGCTGGACTAGCGGGAGCGAGCAGTACTTC
cdr3_aa: CASSWTSGSEQYF

j_call: TRBJ1-1
d_call: TRBD1
v_call: TRBV7-8
clone_size: .
cdr3_nt: TGTGCCAGCAGCCCAAATTGGGACAGGAGGAACACTGAAGCTTTCTTT
cdr3_aa: CASSPNWDRRNTEAFF

j_call: TRBJ2-7
d_call: TRBD1
v_call: TRBV6-5
clone_size: once
cdr3_nt: TGTGCCAGCAGTACCCGACAGGGGGCCTCCTACGAGCAGTACTTC
cdr3_aa: CASSTRQGASYEQYF

j_call: TRBJ2-7
d_call: .
v_call: TRBV9
clone_size: .
cdr3_nt: TGTGCCAGCAGCGTAGCGGGAAAGGACGAGCAGTACTTC
cdr3_aa: CASSVAGKDEQYF

j_call: TRBJ2-1
d_call: .
v_call: TRBV27
clone_size: .
cdr3_nt: TGTGCCAGCAACCCCCGCGCATCAAGCTCCTACAATGAGCAGTTCTTC
cdr3_aa: CASNPRASSSYNEQFF

j_call: TRBJ2-5
d_call: .
v_call: TRBV6-1
clone_size: many
cdr3_nt: TGTGCCAGCAGTGACAGGGTCAGGGAGACCCAGTACTTC
cdr3_aa: CASSDRVRETQYF

j_call: TRBJ1-2
d_call: .
v_call: TRBV6-6
clone_size: .
cdr3_nt: TGTGCCAGCAGTCCCACTCCGAAAGTAGGCTACACCTTC
cdr3_aa: CASSPTPKVGYTF

j_call: TRBJ2-7
d_call: .
v_call: TRBV5-1
clone_size: once
cdr3_nt: TGCGCCAGCAGCTTGGACTTTGGGGGATCCTACGAGCAGTACTTC
cdr3_aa: CASSLDFGGSYEQYF

j_call: TRBJ2-7
d_call: .
v_call: TRBV6-8
clone_size: .
cdr3_nt: TGTGCCAGCAGTTACATACGGGACTTTTACGAGCAGTACTTC
cdr3_aa: CASSYIRDFYEQYF

j_call: TRBJ2-2
d_call: TRBD2
v_call: TRBV13
clone_size: .
cdr3_nt: TGTGCCAGCAGCTTACGCGGGAGGACCCACGGGGAGCTGTTTTTT
cdr3_aa: CASSLRGRTHGELFF

j_call: TRBJ2-2
d_call: TRBD1
v_call: TRBV7-9
clone_size: .
cdr3_nt: TGTGCCAGCAAACGGACAGGCGCGAACACCGGGGAGCTGTTTTTT
cdr3_aa: CASKRTGANTGELFF